Listed here are 13 T cell receptor beta chains from one sample, sequenced in a study of blood T cells in healthy people across ages. Together with a sample-barcoded 5' primer, a J-beta primer mix was included in a second PCR lasting about 7 to 12 cycles. A single record per CDR3 protein comes from TCRdb applying MiXCR to the 5' RACE reads. Of some 930,000 distinct CDR3 sequences in the sample, about 27% were seen once. This same sample was also taken into another study, of T cells of mothers and their children.

The sequencing sample was made of blood. All receptors derive from a middle-aged woman in good health.

This chain links TRBV20-1 with TRBJ1-3, with D uncertain. V gave up 1 base and J gave up 5 bases, with 15 bases separating them. Germline CDR1 is DFQATT and CDR2 is SNEGSKA (reference sequence). CDR3 size: 15 residues. The CDR3 region is CSARGRIANRNTIYF. In DNA form, the CDR3 reads TGCAGTGCTAGAGGTCGGATCGCAAATCGAAACACCATATATTTT.

This clonotype was counted ten times or more. The chain links TRBV4-3 to TRBJ2-7; 9 positions match TRBD2. Germline V CDR1 and CDR2: LGHNA, YSLEER. The ends lost 1 base at V and 5 bases at J; junction bases unmatched: 6. This CDR3 contains 15 residues. The CDR3 here is CASSQGRAGGHEQYF. The CDR3 coding sequence is TGCGCCAGCAGCCAAGGTCGCGCGGGGGGGCACGAGCAGTACTTC.

Comment on this clonotype: A much larger clone sits a single nucleotide away, making a read error possible. This sequence joins TRBV5-1 and TRBJ2-7; weak D call: TRBD2 (5 bases). Germline V CDR1 and CDR2: SGHRS, YFSETQ. There are 12 residues in the CDR3. Trimming cost V 5 bases and J 6 bases, with 12 bases left between them. CDR3 sequence (DNA): TGCGCCAGCAGACAAACGGACTGCGAGCAGTACTTC. Translation: CASRQTDCEQYF.

In this sample, this clonotype turned up many times. The chain is built from TRBV12-3 or TRBV12-4 and TRBJ2-7; 7 bases fit TRBD1. The CDR3 runs 14 residues. Trimming cost V 3 bases and J 2 bases; bases outside gene matches: 4. The CDR3, as DNA: TGTGCCAGCAGTTTCCAGGGGGTTACCTACGAGCAGTACTTC. This encodes CASSFQGVTYEQYF.

A word on this clonotype: Because it lacks the conserved phenylalanine or tryptophan at the end, this CDR3 is likely a read error. The DNA is left out, because the CDR3 cannot be placed on it with certainty; the CDR3 is given as TCRdb lists it. V is TRBV21-1 and J is TRBJ2-7; whether TRBD1, the table's D call, matches the DNA was not checked. TRBV21-1 is a listed pseudogene. Both ends counted, the CDR3 spans 14 residues. CDR3 amino acids: CASTGDRGRNEQYY.

This clonotype was recorded at least ten times. CDR3 bases: TGCAGCGGCACGACAGGGAACTATGGCTACACCTTC. This gives the protein CSGTTGNYGYTF. V and J are TRBV29-1 and TRBJ1-2; 7 bases map to TRBD1. This CDR3 region has 12 residues. Germline values: CDR1 SQVTM, CDR2 ANQGSEA. With 7 bases clipped from V and 2 bases from J, the junction kept 4 bases outside the gene matches.

At least ten counts were recorded for this clonotype. V usage is TRBV12-3 or TRBV12-4 and J usage is TRBJ1-5; TRBD1 is a possible D gene (6 bases). CDR3 length: 13 residues. V dropped 5 bases and J dropped 7 bases, with 12 bases sitting between them. The chain's CDR3 is CASSLDSRQPQHF. Here the CDR3 DNA reads TGTGCCAGCAGTCTGGACAGCAGGCAGCCCCAGCATTTT.

The chain uses TRBV6-6 and TRBJ1-5, with TRBD1 as a possible D gene (5 bases). Per germline, CDR1 MNHNY and CDR2 SVGAGI (reference sequence). There are 16 residues in the CDR3. Trimming removed 4 bases at V and 0 bases at J, with 13 bases between. For the CDR3, the DNA is TGTGCCAGCAGTTCTCAACGGGGGGTTAGCAATCAGCCCCAGCATTTT. It specifies CASSSQRGVSNQPQHF.

As to this clonotype: Its ends do not fully match the called genes, so a read error is possible. This sequence joins TRBV28 and TRBJ1-1; no reliable D call. Looked up from germline, CDR1 is MDHEN and CDR2 is SYDVKM. The CDR3 loop spans 13 amino acids. In DNA form, the CDR3 reads TGTGCCGGCAGGCGGATGGGAGGCACTGAAGCTTTCTTT. This encodes CAGRRMGGTEAFF. Full variable domain (rest looked up from reference TRBV28 and TRBJ1-1): DVKVTQSSRYLVKRTGEKVFLECVQDMDHENMFWYRQDPGLGLRLIYFSYDVKMKEKGDIPEGYSVSREKKERFSLILESASTNQTSMYLCAGRRMGGTEAFFGQGTRLTVV.

V gene TRBV29-1 combines with J gene TRBJ2-7; 7 nucleotides line up with TRBD1. The CDR3 is 11 residues long. J was trimmed by 4 bases and V by 4 bases; bases with no gene match: 1. CDR1 and CDR2 from the germline V gene are SQVTM and ANQGSEA. The CDR3 sequence: CSVVTGYEQYF. The CDR3 DNA reads as TGCAGCGTTGTGACAGGGTACGAGCAGTACTTC.

The chain recombines TRBV20-1 with TRBJ1-2; TRBD1 aligns across 7 bases. V gave up 5 bases and J gave up 4 bases; unmatched junction bases: 4. The V gene's germline CDR1 is DFQATT and CDR2 SNEGSKA (reference sequence). This CDR3 has 12 residues. The chain's CDR3 is CSALTGSYGYTF. As DNA, the CDR3 is TGCAGTGCTTTGACAGGGAGCTATGGCTACACCTTC.

The chain joins TRBV20-1 to TRBJ1-1; no clear D gene. The germline V gene encodes CDR1 DFQATT and CDR2 SNEGSKA (reference sequence). The CDR3 is 15 residues long. Trimming removed 6 bases from V and 4 bases from J, with 21 bases in between. Written as DNA, the CDR3 is TGCAGTGCGCCAAACCCAGGCGGTAGTGGCACTGAAGCTTTCTTT. The encoded protein is CSAPNPGGSGTEAFF.

This clonotype was counted a single time. Being one base from a much bigger clone, this may be a read error. The rearrangement uses TRBV29-1 and TRBJ2-1, with 10 bases identical to TRBD2. Germline loops: CDR1 SQVTM, CDR2 ANQGSEA. This CDR3 has 12 residues. DNA of the CDR3: TGCAGTGGGGCTAGCGGGGGCAATGAGCGGTTCTTC. It yields the protein CSGASGGNERFF.